This T cell receptor (beta chain) was recovered during a study of T cell responses to AZD1222 COVID-19 vaccine. Sequenced by immunoSEQ multiplex PCR; TCRdb stores in-frame clones only, minus some. The top ten hold about 20% of the sample, which has around 79,000 clones, approximately 88% seen once. The CDR3 runs to 15 residues. Trimming pared 3 bases from V and 1 base from J, leaving 9 bases between. The germline V gene encodes CDR1 LNHDA and CDR2 SQIVND (reference sequence). The specimen was peripheral blood, collected on day 0 of AZD1222 vaccination. This clonotype was obtained from an adult in good health. The chain couples TRBV19 to TRBJ2-2; no clear D. In DNA, the CDR3 is TGTGCCAGTAGTATTTTCATCTTGAACACCGGGGAGCTGTTTTTT. Its protein product is CASSIFILNTGELFF.